What follows are 14 T cell receptor beta chains derived from one specimen sequenced in a study of shared clonotypes between healthy human individuals. The data were produced by immunoSEQ multiplex PCR, yet TCRdb's version contains in-frame clones alone and is incomplete. This repertoire shows 950,000 to 1,300,000 clones, roughly 80% found once; its top ten account for roughly 1.4%. The sequenced material came from memory CD4+ T cells sorted from blood. Subset: CD45RA-negative fraction. The receptors originated from a man aged 18 to 30 in good health.

The count of this clone is one. The V gene is TRBV5-4, the J gene TRBJ1-6; D remains ambiguous. V was clipped by 6 bases and J by 0 bases, with 10 bases between them. CDR3 length: 15 residues. The germline V gene encodes CDR1 SGHNT and CDR2 YYREEE (reference sequence). The CDR3 region has the DNA TGTGCCAGCACCCCCGGGAACTCCTATAATTCACCCCTCCACTTT. It is translated as CASTPGNSYNSPLHF.

CDR3 sequence: CASSSQTTVTNGQNYGYTF. The DNA for the CDR3 is TGTGCCAGCAGCTCCCAGACGACAGTTACGAACGGGCAGAACTATGGCTACACCTTC. V usage is TRBV7-9 and J usage is TRBJ1-2; possibly TRBD1 for D (5 bases). Between the trimmed V and J ends, which lost 4 bases and 2 bases, there was a span of 26 bases. The CDR3 covers 19 residues. Germline V lookup: CDR1 SEHNR, CDR2 FQNEAQ (reference sequence).

V usage is TRBV6-1 and J usage is TRBJ1-1, with a weak D call TRBD1 (6 bases). CDR1 and CDR2 from the germline V gene are MNHNS and SASEGT. The CDR3 runs 15 residues. V lost 7 bases to trimming and J lost 3 bases, with 18 bases between them. The CDR3 reads CASISRTVPDTEAFF. The CDR3 DNA sequence: TGTGCCAGCATCTCTCGGACAGTGCCGGACACTGAAGCTTTCTTT.

This chain uses TRBV7-2 with TRBJ2-7; D ambiguous. Germline V gives CDR1 SGHTA, CDR2 FQGNSA. This CDR3 region has 14 residues. Trimming removed 2 bases at V and 0 bases at J, with 8 bases between. CDR3 region: CASSLMESSYEQYF. The CDR3, as DNA: TGTGCCAGCAGCTTAATGGAAAGCTCCTACGAGCAGTACTTC.

CDR3 in amino acids: CASSLTGGGKTQYF. The CDR3 nucleotides read TGTGCCAGCAGCTTAACAGGGGGAGGGAAGACCCAGTACTTC. V and J are TRBV7-2 and TRBJ2-5; a weak D match, TRBD1 (8 bases). This CDR3 is built from 14 residues. Germline V gene lookup returns CDR1 SGHTA and CDR2 FQGNSA. V was clipped by 2 bases and J by 6 bases, with 13 bases between them.

The V call is TRBV11-3, the J call TRBJ2-5; D might be TRBD1 or TRBD2, each matching 5 bases. Germline lookup yields CDR1 SGHNT and CDR2 YENEEA. The CDR3 contains 14 residues. Trimming shortened V by 6 bases and J by 4 bases, and 15 bases separated the two germline ends. The DNA of the CDR3 is TGTGCCAGCAGTCAAGGGGAGAGTGGAGAGACCCAGTACTTC. This gives the protein CASSQGESGETQYF.

The chain has TRBV10-3 and TRBJ2-5; D gene unclear. Germline V CDR1 and CDR2: ENHRY, SYGVKD. The length of the CDR3 is 12 residues. The V and J ends lost 0 bases and 6 bases respectively, with 5 bases between them. CDR3 in amino acids: CAISESGQTQYF. The CDR3 region has the DNA TGTGCCATCAGTGAGTCTGGGCAGACCCAGTACTTC.

The J gene is TRBJ1-4, the V gene TRBV30; D possibly corresponds to TRBD1 (5 bases). The CDR3 spans 13 residues. Germline V gene data show CDR1 as GTSNPN and CDR2 as SVGIG (reference sequence). Trimming removed 7 bases at V and 6 bases at J, with 15 bases between. CDR3 sequence (DNA): TGTGCCTCCCGGGGCCGGATTTATGAAAAACTGTTTTTT. Amino acids: CASRGRIYEKLFF. Full variable domain (remainder filled in from reference TRBV30 and TRBJ1-4): SQTIHQWPATLVQPVGSPLSLECTVEGTSNPNLYWYRQAAGRGLQLLFYSVGIGQISSEVPQNLSASRPQDRQFILSSKKLLLSDSGFYLCASRGRIYEKLFFGSGTQLSVL.

With regard to this clone: At the DNA level, this CDR3 is encoded by other sequences in the same sample as well. V is TRBV2 and J is TRBJ2-5; D remains unclear. The V and J ends lost 9 bases and 1 base respectively, with 3 bases between them. The CDR3 is 10 residues long. Germline CDR1 SNHLY, CDR2 FYNNEI. The CDR3, as DNA: TGTGCCAGTCGCCAAGAGACCCAGTACTTC. Protein product: CASRQETQYF.

This clone was seen a single time. V is TRBV18 and J is TRBJ2-7; 9 bases agree with TRBD1. The CDR3 is made up of 14 amino acids. Germline V gives CDR1 KGHSH, CDR2 LQKENI. V was pared by 6 bases and J by 5 bases, with 8 bases of the junction left unmatched. The CDR3 here is CASSPQQGANEQYF. CDR3 DNA sequence: TGTGCCAGCTCTCCCCAACAGGGGGCAAACGAGCAGTACTTC.

This chain uses TRBV4-1 with TRBJ2-5; D is ambiguous. Germline-derived CDR1 and CDR2 are MGHRA and YSYEKL. The CDR3 runs 12 residues. V shed 0 bases and J shed 6 bases, with 5 bases lying between them. The CDR3 region is CASSQDQKTQYF. The CDR3 coding sequence is TGCGCCAGCAGCCAAGATCAGAAGACCCAGTACTTC.

V usage is TRBV6-6 and J usage is TRBJ1-5; D not resolved. Looked up from germline, CDR1 is MNHNY and CDR2 is SVGAGI (reference sequence). Trimming removed 0 bases from V and 6 bases from J, with 6 bases in between. The CDR3 spans 13 residues. For the CDR3, the DNA is TGTGCCAGCAGTTACTCCGGGTTTCAGCCCCAGCATTTT. Translated, it gives CASSYSGFQPQHF.

V is TRBV30 and J is TRBJ1-1; D gene uncertain. In germline, CDR1 is GTSNPN, CDR2 SVGIG (reference sequence). V was trimmed by 3 bases and J by 3 bases, leaving 11 bases between them. CDR3 length: 13 amino acids. CDR3 DNA sequence: TGTGCCTGGAGAAGTCTCTGGGACACTGAAGCTTTCTTT. Translated: CAWRSLWDTEAFF.

The chain has TRBV4-1 and TRBJ1-5, with a tentative D call TRBD1 (6 bases). This CDR3 region has 18 residues. The V and J ends lost 1 base and 2 bases respectively, with 18 bases between them. Germline V lookup: CDR1 MGHRA, CDR2 YSYEKL. This CDR3 is CASSQADFMGAGNQPQHF. For the CDR3, the DNA is TGCGCCAGCAGCCAAGCGGATTTCATGGGGGCAGGCAATCAGCCCCAGCATTTT.